The clone carrying this T cell receptor (beta chain) has ten or more counts. Antigen specificity is unknown. CDR3 length: 14 residues. Trimming took 6 bases from V and 0 from J, leaving 9 bases between them. Germline V CDR1 and CDR2: MNHEY, SVGAGI. The sample originates from a study of T-cell memory formation after mild COVID-19. On the study more broadly: Each donor largely had its own TCR clusters. The study's findings and limits: Several responding clones turned up in pre-infection memory, indicating that cross-reactive memory may have taken part. Shrinking CD4+ clones resided mostly in CM and EM, and CD8+ ones in EMRA.

Sample barcodes and UMIs were carried by the TCR alpha and TCR beta cDNA libraries that 5'RACE generated with constant-segment primers. TCRdb called the 5' RACE reads again in MiXCR, with one record for every CDR3 protein. The data show around 140,000 distinct CDR3 sequences, with 6% to 7% seen just once and more than 2% held by the top ten. The receptor was derived from an adult woman who had mild COVID-19 (a few samples of this study predate the infection). Cell type and time point are not known. What was sequenced was PBMCs or a T cell subset sorted from them (not recorded which). The J gene is TRBJ1-3, the V gene TRBV6-5; D might be TRBD1 (5 bases). The CDR3: CASRTDYSGNTIYF. The CDR3 DNA sequence: TGTGCCAGCAGGACAGACTACTCTGGAAACACCATATATTTT.